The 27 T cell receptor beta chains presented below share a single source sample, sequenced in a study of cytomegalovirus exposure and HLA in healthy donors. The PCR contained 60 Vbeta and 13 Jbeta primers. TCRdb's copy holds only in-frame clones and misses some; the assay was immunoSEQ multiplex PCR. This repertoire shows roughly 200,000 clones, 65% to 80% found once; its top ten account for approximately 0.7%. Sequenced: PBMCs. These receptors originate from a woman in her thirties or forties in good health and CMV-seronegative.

The CDR3 loop reads CASTNEAGGRPGELFF. Written as DNA, the CDR3 is TGTGCCAGCACCAACGAAGCGGGGGGACGGCCCGGGGAGCTGTTTTTT. V and J are TRBV13 and TRBJ2-2; 9 positions match TRBD2. The trim removed 7 bases at V and 6 bases at J, leaving 12 bases unmatched. CDR1 PRHDT and CDR2 FYEKMQ come from the germline V gene (reference sequence). CDR3 length: 16 amino acids.

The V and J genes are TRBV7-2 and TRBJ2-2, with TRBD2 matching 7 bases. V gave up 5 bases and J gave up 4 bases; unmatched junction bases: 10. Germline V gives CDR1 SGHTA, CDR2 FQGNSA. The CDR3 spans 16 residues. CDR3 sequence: CASSRQTTSPTGELFF. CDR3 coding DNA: TGTGCCAGCAGCCGTCAGACGACTAGCCCCACCGGGGAGCTGTTTTTT.

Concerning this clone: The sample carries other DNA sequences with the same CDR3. The CDR3 is CASSGTGGGGYTF. The CDR3 region has the DNA TGTGCCAGCAGCGGGACAGGGGGTGGAGGCTACACCTTC. The chain carries TRBV9 and TRBJ1-2, with 10 bases matching TRBD1. V trimming: 3 bases; J trimming: 8 bases; junction bases outside the gene matches: 4. Per the germline V gene, CDR1 is SGDLS and CDR2 is YYNGEE. The CDR3 length is 13 residues.

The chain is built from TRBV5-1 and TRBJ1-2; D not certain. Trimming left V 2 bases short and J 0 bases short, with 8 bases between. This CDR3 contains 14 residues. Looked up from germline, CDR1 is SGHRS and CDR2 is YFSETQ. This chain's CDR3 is CASSLTETNYGYTF. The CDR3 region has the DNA TGCGCCAGCAGCTTAACAGAAACTAACTATGGCTACACCTTC.

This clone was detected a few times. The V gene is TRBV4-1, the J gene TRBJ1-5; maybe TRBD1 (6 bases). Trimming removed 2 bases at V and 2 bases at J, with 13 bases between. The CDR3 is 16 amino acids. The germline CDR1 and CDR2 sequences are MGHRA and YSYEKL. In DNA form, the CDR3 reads TGCGCCAGCAGCCAAAACCAGGGGATGGGCAATCAGCCCCAGCATTTT. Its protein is CASSQNQGMGNQPQHF.

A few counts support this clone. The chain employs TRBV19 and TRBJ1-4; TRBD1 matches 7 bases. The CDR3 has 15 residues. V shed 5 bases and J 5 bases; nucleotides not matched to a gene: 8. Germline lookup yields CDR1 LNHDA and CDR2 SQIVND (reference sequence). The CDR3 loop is CASSPGDRKNEKLFF. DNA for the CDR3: TGTGCCAGTAGTCCGGGGGACAGAAAGAATGAAAAACTGTTTTTT.

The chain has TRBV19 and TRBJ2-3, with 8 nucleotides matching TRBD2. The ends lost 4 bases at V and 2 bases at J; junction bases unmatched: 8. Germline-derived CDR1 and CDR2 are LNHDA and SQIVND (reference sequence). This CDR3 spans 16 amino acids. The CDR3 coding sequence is TGTGCCAGTAGTACCCCCGATAGCGGGATCACAGATACGCAGTATTTT. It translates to CASSTPDSGITDTQYF.

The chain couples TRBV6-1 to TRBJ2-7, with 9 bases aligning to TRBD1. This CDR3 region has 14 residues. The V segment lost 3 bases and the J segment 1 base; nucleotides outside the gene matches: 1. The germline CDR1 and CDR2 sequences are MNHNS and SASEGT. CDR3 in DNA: TGTGCCAGCAGTGACGGGACAGGGTCCTACGAGCAGTACTTC. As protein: CASSDGTGSYEQYF.

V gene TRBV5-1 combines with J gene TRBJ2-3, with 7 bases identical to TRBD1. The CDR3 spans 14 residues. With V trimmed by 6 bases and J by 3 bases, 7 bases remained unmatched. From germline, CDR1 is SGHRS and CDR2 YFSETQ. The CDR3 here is CASTRQGRTDTQYF. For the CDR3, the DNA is TGCGCCAGCACCCGACAGGGCAGAACAGATACGCAGTATTTT.

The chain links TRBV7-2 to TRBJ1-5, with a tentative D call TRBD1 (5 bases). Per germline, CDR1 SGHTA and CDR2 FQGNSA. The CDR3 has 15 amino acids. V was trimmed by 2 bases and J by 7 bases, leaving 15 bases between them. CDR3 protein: CASSLFGRADQPQHF. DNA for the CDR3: TGTGCCAGCAGCTTATTCGGCAGGGCGGACCAGCCCCAGCATTTT.

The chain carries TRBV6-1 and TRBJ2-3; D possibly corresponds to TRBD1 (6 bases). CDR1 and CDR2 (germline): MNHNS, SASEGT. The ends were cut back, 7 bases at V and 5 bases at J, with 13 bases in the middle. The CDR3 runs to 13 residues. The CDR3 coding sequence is TGTGCCAGCACCCGACAGGTGCTAGATACGCAGTATTTT. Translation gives CASTRQVLDTQYF.

CDR3: CAGGQGSRYEQYF. CDR3 coding DNA: TGTGCCGGTGGACAGGGGTCTAGATACGAGCAGTACTTC. V usage is TRBV30 and J usage is TRBJ2-7; 9 nucleotides match TRBD1. This CDR3 contains 13 residues. V lost 8 bases, J lost 4 bases, and 9 bases stayed unmatched. From germline, CDR1 is GTSNPN and CDR2 SVGIG (reference sequence).

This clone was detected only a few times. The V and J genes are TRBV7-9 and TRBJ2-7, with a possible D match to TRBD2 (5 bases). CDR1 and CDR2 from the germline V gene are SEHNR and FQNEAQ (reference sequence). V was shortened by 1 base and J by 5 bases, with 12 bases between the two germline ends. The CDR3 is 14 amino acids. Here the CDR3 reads CASSLERQRDEQYF. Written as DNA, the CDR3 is TGTGCCAGCAGCTTAGAGCGGCAGAGGGACGAGCAGTACTTC.

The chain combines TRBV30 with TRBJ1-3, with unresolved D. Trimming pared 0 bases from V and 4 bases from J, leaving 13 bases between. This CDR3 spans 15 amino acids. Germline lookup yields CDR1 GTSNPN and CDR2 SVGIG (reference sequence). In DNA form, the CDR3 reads TGTGCCTGGAGTGTACGTCCCCGAGGAGGAAACACCATATATTTT. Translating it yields CAWSVRPRGGNTIYF.

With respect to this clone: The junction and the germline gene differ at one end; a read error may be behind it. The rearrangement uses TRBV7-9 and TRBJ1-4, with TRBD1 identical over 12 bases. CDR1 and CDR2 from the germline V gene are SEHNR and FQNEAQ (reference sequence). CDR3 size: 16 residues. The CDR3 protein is CSSSPRDRGRGEKLFF. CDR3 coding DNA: TGTTCCAGCAGCCCAAGGGACAGGGGGCGCGGTGAAAAACTGTTTTTT.

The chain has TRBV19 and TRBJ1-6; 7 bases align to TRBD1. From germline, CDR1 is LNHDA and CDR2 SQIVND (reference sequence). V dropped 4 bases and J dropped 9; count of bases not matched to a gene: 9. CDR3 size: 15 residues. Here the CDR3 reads CASSTKGGAGSPLHF. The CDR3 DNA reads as TGTGCCAGTAGTACCAAAGGGGGCGCGGGTTCACCCCTCCACTTT.

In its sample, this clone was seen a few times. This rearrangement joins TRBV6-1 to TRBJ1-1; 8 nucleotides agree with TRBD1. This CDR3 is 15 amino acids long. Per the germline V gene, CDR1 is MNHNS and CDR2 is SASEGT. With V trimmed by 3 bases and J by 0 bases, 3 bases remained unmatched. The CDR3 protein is CASSDQGALNTEAFF. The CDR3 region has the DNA TGTGCCAGCAGTGACCAGGGGGCTCTGAACACTGAAGCTTTCTTT.

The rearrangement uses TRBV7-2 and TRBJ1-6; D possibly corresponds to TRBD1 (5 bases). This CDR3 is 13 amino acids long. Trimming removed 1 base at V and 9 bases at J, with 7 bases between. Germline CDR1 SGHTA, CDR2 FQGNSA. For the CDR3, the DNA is TGTGCCAGCAGCTTAGGCGGGGGTTCACCCCTCCACTTT. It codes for CASSLGGGSPLHF.

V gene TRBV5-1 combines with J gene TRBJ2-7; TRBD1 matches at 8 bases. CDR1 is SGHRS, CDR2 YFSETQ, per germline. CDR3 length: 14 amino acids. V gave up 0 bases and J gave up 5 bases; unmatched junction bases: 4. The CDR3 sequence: CASSLARGRNEQYF. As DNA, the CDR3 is TGCGCCAGCAGCTTGGCCAGGGGGCGGAACGAGCAGTACTTC. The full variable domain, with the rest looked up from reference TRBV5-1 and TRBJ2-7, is KAGVTQTPRYLIKTRGQQVTLSCSPISGHRSVSWYQQTPGQGLQFLFEYFSETQRNKGNFPGRFSGRQFSNSRSEMNVSTLELGDSALYLCASSLARGRNEQYFGPGTRLTVT.

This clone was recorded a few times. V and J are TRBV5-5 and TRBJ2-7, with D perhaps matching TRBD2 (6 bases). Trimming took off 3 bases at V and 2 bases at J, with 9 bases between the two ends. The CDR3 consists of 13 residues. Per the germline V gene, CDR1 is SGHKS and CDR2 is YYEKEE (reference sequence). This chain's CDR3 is CASSSRGAYEQYF. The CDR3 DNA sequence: TGTGCCAGCAGCTCACGCGGGGCCTACGAGCAGTACTTC. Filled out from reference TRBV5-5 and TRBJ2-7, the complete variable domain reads DAGVTQSPTHLIKTRGQQVTLRCSPISGHKSVSWYQQVLGQGPQFIFQYYEKEERGRGNFPDRFSARQFPNYSSELNVNALLLGDSALYLCASSSRGAYEQYFGPGTRLTVT.

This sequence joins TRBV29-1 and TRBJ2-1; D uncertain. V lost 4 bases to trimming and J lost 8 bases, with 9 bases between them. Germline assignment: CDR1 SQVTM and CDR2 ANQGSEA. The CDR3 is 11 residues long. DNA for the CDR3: TGCAGCGTTGTTCCTAGAGATGAGCAGTTCTTC. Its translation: CSVVPRDEQFF.

CDR3 in amino acids: CASSLKPHEQFF. In DNA form, the CDR3 reads TGTGCCAGCAGCCTCAAGCCCCATGAGCAGTTCTTC. V and J are TRBV27 and TRBJ2-1; D uncertain. With 6 bases removed from V and 8 bases from J, the gap between germline ends came to 11 bases. CDR1 is MNHEY and CDR2 is SMNVEV in the germline V gene (reference sequence). CDR3 size: 12 residues.

Here the CDR3 reads CASSFSGGGEKLFF. The CDR3 nucleotides read TGTGCCAGCAGCTTTTCAGGGGGCGGTGAAAAACTGTTTTTT. The chain combines TRBV7-8 with TRBJ1-4, with 8 nucleotides matching TRBD1. Germline assignment: CDR1 SGHVS and CDR2 FQNEAQ. The V gene end was trimmed by 3 bases and the J gene end by 7 bases; junction bases not matched to a gene: 4. The CDR3 loop spans 14 amino acids.

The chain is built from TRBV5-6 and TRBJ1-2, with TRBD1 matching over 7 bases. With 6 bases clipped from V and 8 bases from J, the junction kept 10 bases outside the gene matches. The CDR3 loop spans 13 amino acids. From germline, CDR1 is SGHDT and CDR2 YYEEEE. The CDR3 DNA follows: TGTGCCAGCAACCTGGGGACAGTTGGCGGCTACACCTTC. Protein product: CASNLGTVGGYTF.

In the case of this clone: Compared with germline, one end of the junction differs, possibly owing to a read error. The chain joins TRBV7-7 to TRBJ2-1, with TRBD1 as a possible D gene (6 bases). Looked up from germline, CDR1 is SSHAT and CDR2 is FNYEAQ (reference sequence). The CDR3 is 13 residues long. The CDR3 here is CASSLDRNNEQFF. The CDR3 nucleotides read TGTGCTAGCAGCTTAGACAGGAACAATGAGCAGTTCTTC.

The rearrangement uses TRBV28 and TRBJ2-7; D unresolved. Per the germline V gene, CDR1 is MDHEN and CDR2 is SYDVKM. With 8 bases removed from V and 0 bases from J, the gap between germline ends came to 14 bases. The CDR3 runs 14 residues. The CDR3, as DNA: TGTGCCAGCCAACCAACCGGTTCCTCCTACGAGCAGTACTTC. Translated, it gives CASQPTGSSYEQYF. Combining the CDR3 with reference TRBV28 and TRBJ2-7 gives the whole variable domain DVKVTQSSRYLVKRTGEKVFLECVQDMDHENMFWYRQDPGLGLRLIYFSYDVKMKEKGDIPEGYSVSREKKERFSLILESASTNQTSMYLCASQPTGSSYEQYFGPGTRLTVT.

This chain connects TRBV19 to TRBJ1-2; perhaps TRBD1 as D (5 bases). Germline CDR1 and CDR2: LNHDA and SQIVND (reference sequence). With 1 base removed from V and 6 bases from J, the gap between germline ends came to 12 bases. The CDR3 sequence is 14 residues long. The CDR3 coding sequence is TGTGCCAGTAGTATAGTCGCGGCAGGGAATGGCTACACCTTC. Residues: CASSIVAAGNGYTF.